Listed below are T cell receptor beta chains from one sample, sequenced in a study of T-cell reconstitution after alpha-beta-depleted transplantation in children. TCRdb ran MiXCR on the PCR reads and lists one entry per CDR3 protein. Among 70,000 to 95,000 distinct CDR3 sequences, over 9% were seen once, and the ten largest hold about 15%. The specimen comprised PBMCs from the stem cell graft donor, sampled from the stem cell graft. The receptors come from a human donor who donated a stem cell graft to a child with inherited bone marrow failure. The CDR3 runs from the conserved cysteine through the conserved F or W. Each record gives: clone size, V gene, D gene, J gene, CDR3 protein, CDR3 DNA. The D gene is left open where the match is weak. Clone size is given for some rows only: seen once, a few or many times, or a class if the clone is expanded.

size: many; V: TRBV5-1; D: .; J: TRBJ2-3; CDR3: CASRLGTQSTDTQYF; DNA: TGCGCCAGCAGACTCGGGACGCAGAGCACAGATACGCAGTATTTT
size: .; V: TRBV12-5; D: .; J: TRBJ1-1; CDR3: CASGPAMGPKATEAFF; DNA: TGTGCTAGTGGTCCTGCGATGGGGCCGAAGGCCACTGAAGCTTTCTTT
size: many; V: TRBV28; D: .; J: TRBJ1-4; CDR3: CASSPFGATNEKLFF; DNA: TGTGCCAGCAGTCCCTTCGGTGCAACTAATGAAAAACTGTTTTTT
size: many; V: TRBV7-8; D: .; J: TRBJ1-1; CDR3: CASSLRGVGTEAFF; DNA: TGTGCCAGCAGCTTAAGGGGGGTGGGCACTGAAGCTTTCTTT
size: once; V: TRBV7-3; D: .; J: TRBJ1-6; CDR3: CASSLKYGNSPLHF; DNA: TGTGCCAGCAGCTTAAAGTACGGCAATTCACCCCTCCACTTT
size: many; V: TRBV9; D: .; J: TRBJ2-1; CDR3: CASSVGGFGSYNEQFF; DNA: TGTGCCAGCAGCGTCGGGGGTTTTGGCTCCTACAATGAGCAGTTCTTC
size: .; V: TRBV29-1; D: .; J: TRBJ2-2; CDR3: CSVDGGDTGELFF; DNA: TGCAGCGTTGACGGAGGGGACACCGGGGAGCTGTTTTTT
size: few; V: TRBV5-1; D: .; J: TRBJ1-6; CDR3: CASSEGPQYNSPLHF; DNA: TGCGCCAGCAGCGAGGGACCGCAATATAATTCACCCCTCCACTTT
size: many; V: TRBV9; D: .; J: TRBJ2-5; CDR3: CASSVEGQEETQYF; DNA: TGTGCCAGCAGCGTAGAAGGGCAGGAAGAGACCCAGTACTTC
size: many; V: TRBV6-5; D: .; J: TRBJ1-2; CDR3: CASRHQGLGYTF; DNA: TGTGCCAGCAGACATCAGGGGTTGGGCTACACCTTC
size: many; V: TRBV29-1; D: TRBD2; J: TRBJ2-2; CDR3: CSVEDAAAGAAGTGELFF; DNA: TGCAGCGTTGAAGATGCCGCAGCGGGAGCCGCCGGGACCGGGGAGCTGTTTTTT
size: many; V: TRBV5-1; D: TRBD2; J: TRBJ2-3; CDR3: CASSRTSGKLTDTQYF; DNA: TGCGCCAGCAGTCGTACTAGCGGGAAATTAACAGATACGCAGTATTTT
size: .; V: TRBV7-9; D: TRBD2; J: TRBJ2-3; CDR3: CASSLTSGRADTQYF; DNA: TGTGCCAGCAGCTTGACTAGCGGGAGGGCAGATACGCAGTATTTT
size: .; V: TRBV29-1; D: TRBD1; J: TRBJ2-7; CDR3: CSADSGTGHYEQYF; DNA: TGCAGCGCGGACTCCGGGACAGGGCACTACGAGCAGTACTTC
size: many; V: TRBV7-6; D: TRBD2; J: TRBJ2-1; CDR3: CASSLRLAGAQGQNEQFF; DNA: TGTGCCAGCAGCTTAAGACTAGCGGGGGCCCAGGGCCAAAATGAGCAGTTCTTC
size: many; V: TRBV9; D: .; J: TRBJ2-3; CDR3: CASSARDKYSSNTQYF; DNA: TGTGCCAGCAGCGCCCGGGACAAGTATTCTTCCAACACGCAGTATTTT
size: .; V: TRBV7-2; D: .; J: TRBJ1-5; CDR3: CASSRDGNSNQPQHF; DNA: TGTGCCAGCAGCCGCGACGGAAATAGCAATCAGCCCCAGCATTTT
size: many; V: TRBV5-5; D: .; J: TRBJ2-1; CDR3: CASSLEGQSGEQFF; DNA: TGTGCCAGCAGCTTGGAGGGCCAGTCGGGTGAGCAGTTCTTC
size: many; V: TRBV4-2; D: TRBD2; J: TRBJ2-3; CDR3: CASSRNQGLAGATDTQYF; DNA: TGTGCCAGCAGCCGGAACCAGGGACTAGCGGGGGCCACAGATACGCAGTATTTT
size: few; V: TRBV6-2/TRBV6-3; D: TRBD2; J: TRBJ2-7; CDR3: CASTWTSGRRYEQYF; DNA: TGTGCCAGCACTTGGACTAGCGGAAGGCGCTACGAGCAGTACTTC
size: many; V: TRBV20-1; D: TRBD1; J: TRBJ2-3; CDR3: CSARTRQGASDTQYF; DNA: TGCAGTGCTAGAACGCGGCAGGGGGCGTCTGATACGCAGTATTTT
size: .; V: TRBV19; D: .; J: TRBJ2-5; CDR3: CASKSGLQETQYF; DNA: TGTGCCAGTAAATCCGGGCTTCAAGAGACCCAGTACTTC
size: many; V: TRBV20-1; D: .; J: TRBJ2-5; CDR3: CSARGGGSETQYF; DNA: TGCAGTGCTAGAGGTGGGGGTAGCGAGACCCAGTACTTC
size: many; V: TRBV7-2; D: .; J: TRBJ1-5; CDR3: CASSPGQFNQPQHF; DNA: TGTGCCAGCAGCCCAGGACAGTTCAATCAGCCCCAGCATTTT
size: .; V: TRBV20-1; D: .; J: TRBJ1-5; CDR3: CSAVGWSVQGAQHF; DNA: TGCAGTGCAGTAGGGTGGAGTGTCCAAGGGGCCCAGCATTTT
size: few; V: TRBV14; D: .; J: TRBJ2-1; CDR3: CASSQDLESVRFF; DNA: TGTGCCAGCAGCCAAGACCTGGAGTCTGTGCGGTTCTTC